This T cell receptor beta chain was recorded in a study of T cells in Graves' hyperthyroidism and ophthalmopathy (dated by TCRdb to the late 2010s). As for the study more broadly: To identify TCR V-J signatures that set the groups apart, the researchers used a discovery cohort of 90 to 100 patients, made up of 40 to 45 with Graves' ophthalmopathy and 55 to 65 with stable Graves' hyperthyroidism. Prospective prediction of ophthalmopathy was tested in an independent validation cohort consisting of 18 hyperthyroidism patients and more than 15 patients who later progressed to ophthalmopathy. In roughly six Graves' hyperthyroidism patients, the study also compared T-cell repertoires from thyroid tissue with T-cell repertoires from blood. According to the paper, TCR Vbeta CDR3 sequencing was carried out on around 140 peripheral blood samples, which came from fewer than 50 ophthalmopathy, around 74 hyperthyroidism and approximately 17 progressor patients. Following sampling, methimazole starting at 30 mg daily was given to hyperthyroidism patients, and high-dose intravenous methylprednisolone was given to ophthalmopathy patients. The 75 to 100 discovery patients were randomly split 7:3 into training and test sets.

Amplification of TCR beta CDR3 regions was carried out from RNA transcripts. The TCR CDR3 was subjected to a first round of RT-PCR using the HTBI primer set and the Qiagen OneStep RT-PCR kit. Libraries were constructed in a second round of multiplex PCR, after which size selection and purification were performed. Libraries were sequenced paired-end with 100 bp reads on an Illumina HiSeq2000. Regarding the original processing steps: SOAPnuke was used to process the raw data, throwing out any read that contained adapters or uncalled bases, had a mean Phred below 15, or lacked an exact constant-primer or identifier match. High-quality paired reads were merged using COPE v1.2.5, and each unique nucleotide sequence was defined as a clonotype. Clonotypes were aligned to IMGT TRBV, TRBD and TRBJ reference segments using MiTCR v1.1. Only V-J combinations with frequency above 0.0001, covering about 99% of repertoires, were analysed. The TCS score was defined as the ratio of F50 (clonal expansion) to E x V (chaos), calculated using BLOSUM62-based TCRdist between CDR3 peptides within each V-J. Welch's t-statistics and random forest reduced 500 to 650 V-J features to 10 to 15, which were used in a naive Bayes classifier (R e1071). Thyroid-blood repertoire similarity was quantified with the Morisita-Horn index. TCRdb reprocessed the public reads (quality trimming at Q25 with fastp, clone calling with MiXCR) and kept in-frame beta chains. Duplicate CDR3 protein sequences are folded into a single record with the most common DNA and genes. Here the V and J calls rest on TCRdb's processing, not on the authors' analysis. In this sample the table shows about 570,000 distinct CDR3 sequences, more than 45% of which occur a single time. The ten largest make up 15% to 20% of the sample.

Points the paper makes about the study in general: In cross-validation, a model built on a 13 V-J signature told ophthalmopathy apart from stable hyperthyroidism with just under 90% sensitivity and 81% to 82% specificity, and in testing the same model reached 80%/75%. In validation, the model predicted progression to ophthalmopathy a median of about 5.9 months before onset, with 65% to 71% sensitivity and 72.22% specificity. Most expanded thyroid clonotypes (frequency above 0.001) were also found in blood, which suggests that blood repertoires may mirror thyroid immune responses. No statistical method was used to fix the sample size in advance, and group allocation was not hidden from the investigators.

The study excluded patients with uncontrolled infections, other autoimmune diseases, pregnancy or lactation. Diagnoses relied on clinical symptoms, serum thyroxine and TRAb, thyroid ultrasound and orbital computed tomography. Total RNA was extracted using Trizol reagent, and RNA quality was assessed on an Agilent 2100 Bioanalyzer. This clonotype came up many times. The antigen it binds to is not known. Per-nucleotide qualities are absent, and no much larger clonotype sits a single base away. The sequenced material came from peripheral blood or thyroid tissue (not recorded which). The source is an adult woman with Graves' disease, either hyperthyroidism or ophthalmopathy (not recorded which).

The nucleotides are TGTGCCAGCAGCTTTTCCGCAGGGATACGGACTGAAGCTTTCTTT. Translated, this gives CASSFSAGIRTEAFF. The V and J genes are TRBV7-9 and TRBJ1-1; matching of 5 bases hints at TRBD1 as the D gene. V loses 3 bases of germline sequence and J loses 5 bases, and the interval between the two ends is 16 bases. For CDR1 and CDR2, the germline V gene (reference sequence) lists SEHNR and FQNEAQ. There are 15 amino acids in the CDR3, from cysteine to phenylalanine inclusive. Of all the DNA, just the CDR3 is kept, 45 bases in frame from base 1. The CDR3 plus the reference TRBV7-9 and TRBJ1-1 genes for the other parts give the full variable domain: DTGVSQNPRHKITKRGQNVTFRCDPISEHNRLYWYRQTLGQGPEFLTYFQNEAQLEKSRLLSDRFSAERPKGSFSTLEIQRTEQGDSAMYLCASSFSAGIRTEAFFGQGTRLTVV.